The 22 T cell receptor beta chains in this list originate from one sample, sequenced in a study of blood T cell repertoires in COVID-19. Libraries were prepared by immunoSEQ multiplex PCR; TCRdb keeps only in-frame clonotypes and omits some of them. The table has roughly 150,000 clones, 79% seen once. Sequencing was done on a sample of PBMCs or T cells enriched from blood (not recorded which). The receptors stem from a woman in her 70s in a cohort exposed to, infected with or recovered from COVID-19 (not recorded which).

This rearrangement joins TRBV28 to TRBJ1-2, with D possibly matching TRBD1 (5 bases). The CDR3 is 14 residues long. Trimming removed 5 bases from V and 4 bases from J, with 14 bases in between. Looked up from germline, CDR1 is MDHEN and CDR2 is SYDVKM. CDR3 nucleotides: TGTGCCAGCAGTGTACGAACAGGCGGCTATGGCTACACCTTC. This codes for CASSVRTGGYGYTF.

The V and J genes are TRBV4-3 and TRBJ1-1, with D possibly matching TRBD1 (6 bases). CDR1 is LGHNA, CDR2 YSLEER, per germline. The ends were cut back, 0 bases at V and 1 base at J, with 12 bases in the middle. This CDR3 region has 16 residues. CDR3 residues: CASSQDLGQRNTEAFF. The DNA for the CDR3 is TGCGCCAGCAGCCAAGATCTAGGACAGAGGAACACTGAAGCTTTCTTT.

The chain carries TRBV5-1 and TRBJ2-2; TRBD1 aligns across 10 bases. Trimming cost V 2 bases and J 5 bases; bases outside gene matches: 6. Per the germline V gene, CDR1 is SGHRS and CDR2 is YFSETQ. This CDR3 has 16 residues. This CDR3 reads CASSLPTGGLTGELFF. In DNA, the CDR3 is TGCGCCAGCAGCTTACCGACAGGGGGCCTGACCGGGGAGCTGTTTTTT.

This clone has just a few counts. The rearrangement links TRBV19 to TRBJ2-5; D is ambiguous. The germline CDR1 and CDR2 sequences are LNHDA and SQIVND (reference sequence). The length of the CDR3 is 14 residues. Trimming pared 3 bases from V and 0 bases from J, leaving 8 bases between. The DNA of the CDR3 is TGTGCCAGTAGTATTGGCCCGTACCAAGAGACCCAGTACTTC. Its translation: CASSIGPYQETQYF.

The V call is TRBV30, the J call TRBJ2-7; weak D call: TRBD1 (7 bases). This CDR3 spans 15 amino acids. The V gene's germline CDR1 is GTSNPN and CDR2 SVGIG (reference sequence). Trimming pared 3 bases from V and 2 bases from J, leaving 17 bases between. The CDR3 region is CAWSAGGINPYEQYF. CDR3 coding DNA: TGTGCCTGGAGCGCAGGGGGGATCAACCCCTACGAGCAGTACTTC.

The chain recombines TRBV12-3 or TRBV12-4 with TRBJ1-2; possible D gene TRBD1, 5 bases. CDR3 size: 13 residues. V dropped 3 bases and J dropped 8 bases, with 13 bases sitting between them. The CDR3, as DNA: TGTGCCAGCAGTTTGTTCAGGGTGCGGGGCTACACCTTC. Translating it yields CASSLFRVRGYTF.

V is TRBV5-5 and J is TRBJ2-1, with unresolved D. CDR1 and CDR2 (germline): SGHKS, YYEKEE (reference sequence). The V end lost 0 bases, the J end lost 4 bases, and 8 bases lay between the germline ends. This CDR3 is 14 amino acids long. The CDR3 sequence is CASSLAAEYNEQFF. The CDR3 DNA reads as TGTGCCAGCAGCTTGGCGGCGGAGTACAATGAGCAGTTCTTC.

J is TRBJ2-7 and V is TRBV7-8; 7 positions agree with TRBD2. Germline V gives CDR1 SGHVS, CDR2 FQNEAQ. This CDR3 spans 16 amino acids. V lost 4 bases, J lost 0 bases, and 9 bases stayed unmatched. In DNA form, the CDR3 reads TGTGCCAGCAGCTCTTTACGTCGGACTAGCTCCTACGAGCAGTACTTC. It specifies CASSSLRRTSSYEQYF. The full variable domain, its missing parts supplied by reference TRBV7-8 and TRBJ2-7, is GAGVSQSPRYKVAKRGQDVALRCDPISGHVSLFWYQQALGQGPEFLTYFQNEAQLDKSGLPSDRFFAERPEGSVSTLKIQRTQQEDSAVYLCASSSLRRTSSYEQYFGPGTRLTVT.

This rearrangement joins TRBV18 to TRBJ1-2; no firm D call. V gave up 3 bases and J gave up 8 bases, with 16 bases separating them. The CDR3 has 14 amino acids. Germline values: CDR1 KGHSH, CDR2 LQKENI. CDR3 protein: CASSPNEYGGGYTF. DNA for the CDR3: TGTGCCAGCTCACCGAATGAATATGGAGGCGGCTACACCTTC.

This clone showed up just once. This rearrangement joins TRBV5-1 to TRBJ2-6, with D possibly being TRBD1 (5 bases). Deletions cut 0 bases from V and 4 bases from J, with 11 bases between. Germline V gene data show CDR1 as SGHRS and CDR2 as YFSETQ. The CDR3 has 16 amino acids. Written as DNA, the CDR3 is TGCGCCAGCAGCTTGGTAGCAGGGCCCGGGGCCAACGTCCTGACTTTC. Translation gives CASSLVAGPGANVLTF.

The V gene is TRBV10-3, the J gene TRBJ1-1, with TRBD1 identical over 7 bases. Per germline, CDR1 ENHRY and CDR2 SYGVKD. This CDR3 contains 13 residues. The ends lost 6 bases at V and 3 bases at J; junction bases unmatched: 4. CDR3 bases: TGTGCCATCAGCAAAGACAGGGACACTGAAGCTTTCTTT. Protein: CAISKDRDTEAFF.

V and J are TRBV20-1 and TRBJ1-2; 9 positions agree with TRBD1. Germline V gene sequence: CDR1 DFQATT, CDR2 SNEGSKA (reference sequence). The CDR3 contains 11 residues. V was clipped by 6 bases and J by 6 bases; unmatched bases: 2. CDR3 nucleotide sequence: TGCAGTGCGGGGACAGGGCATGGCTACACCTTC. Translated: CSAGTGHGYTF.

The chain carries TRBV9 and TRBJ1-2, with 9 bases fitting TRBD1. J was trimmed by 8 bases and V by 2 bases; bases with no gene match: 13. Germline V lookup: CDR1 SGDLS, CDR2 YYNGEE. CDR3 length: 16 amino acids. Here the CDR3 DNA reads TGTGCCAGCAGCGTCGGTCGAGCGGGACAGGGACGGGGCTACACCTTC. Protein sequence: CASSVGRAGQGRGYTF.

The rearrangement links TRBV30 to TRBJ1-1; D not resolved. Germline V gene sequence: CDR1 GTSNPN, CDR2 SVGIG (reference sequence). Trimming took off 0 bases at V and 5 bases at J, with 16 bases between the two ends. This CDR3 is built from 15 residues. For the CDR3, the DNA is TGTGCCTGGAGTGTACTCAGTTTTTCGGAGACTGAAGCTTTCTTT. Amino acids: CAWSVLSFSETEAFF.

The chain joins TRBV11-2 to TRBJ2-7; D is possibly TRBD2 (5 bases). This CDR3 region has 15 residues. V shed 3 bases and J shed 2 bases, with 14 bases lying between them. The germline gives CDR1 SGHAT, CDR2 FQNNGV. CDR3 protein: CASSFPSGGAYEQYF. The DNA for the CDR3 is TGTGCCAGCAGCTTCCCAAGCGGAGGCGCCTACGAGCAGTACTTC.

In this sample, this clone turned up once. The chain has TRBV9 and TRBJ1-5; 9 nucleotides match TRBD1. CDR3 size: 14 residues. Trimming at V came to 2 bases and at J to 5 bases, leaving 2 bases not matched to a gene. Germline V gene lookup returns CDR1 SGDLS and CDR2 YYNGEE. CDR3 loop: CASSVGTGHQPQHF. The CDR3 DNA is TGTGCCAGCAGCGTTGGGACAGGGCATCAGCCCCAGCATTTT. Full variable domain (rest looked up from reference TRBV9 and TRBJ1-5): DSGVTQTPKHLITATGQRVTLRCSPRSGDLSVYWYQQSLDQGLQFLIQYYNGEERAKGNILERFSAQQFPDLHSELNLSSLELGDSALYFCASSVGTGHQPQHFGDGTRLSIL.

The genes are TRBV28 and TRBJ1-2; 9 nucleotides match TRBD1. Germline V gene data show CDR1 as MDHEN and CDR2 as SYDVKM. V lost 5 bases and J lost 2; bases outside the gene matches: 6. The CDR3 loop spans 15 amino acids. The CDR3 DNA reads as TGTGCCAGCAGTGGGACAGGGAGGGGAAACTATGGCTACACCTTC. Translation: CASSGTGRGNYGYTF.

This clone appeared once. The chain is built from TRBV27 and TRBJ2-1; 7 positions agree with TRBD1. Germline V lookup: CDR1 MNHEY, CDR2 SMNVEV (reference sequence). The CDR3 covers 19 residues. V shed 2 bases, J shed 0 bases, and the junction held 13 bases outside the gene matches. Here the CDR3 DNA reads TGTGCCAGCAGTTTACACCCCCCCCGGACAGGAGGCTCCTACAATGAGCAGTTCTTC. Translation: CASSLHPPRTGGSYNEQFF.

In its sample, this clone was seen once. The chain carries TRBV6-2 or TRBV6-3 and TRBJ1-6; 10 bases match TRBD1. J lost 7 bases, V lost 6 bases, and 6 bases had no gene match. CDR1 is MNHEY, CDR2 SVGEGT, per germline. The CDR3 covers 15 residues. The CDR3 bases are TGTGCCAGCAGCCGGGGACAGGGGAGGAATTCACCCCTCCACTTT. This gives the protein CASSRGQGRNSPLHF.

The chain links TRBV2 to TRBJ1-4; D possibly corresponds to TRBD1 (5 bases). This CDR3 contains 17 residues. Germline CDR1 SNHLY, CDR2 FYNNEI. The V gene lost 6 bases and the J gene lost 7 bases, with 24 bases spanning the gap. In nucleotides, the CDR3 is TGTGCCAGCAGAGTCTCGGGACTCCGGGGCGTGAGTGAAAAACTGTTTTTT. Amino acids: CASRVSGLRGVSEKLFF.

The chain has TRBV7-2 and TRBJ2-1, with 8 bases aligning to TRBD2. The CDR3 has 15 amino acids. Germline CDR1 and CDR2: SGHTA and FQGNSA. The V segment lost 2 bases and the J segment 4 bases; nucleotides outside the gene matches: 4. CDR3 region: CASSLIAGSYNEQFF. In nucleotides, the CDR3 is TGTGCCAGCAGCTTAATAGCGGGGTCATACAATGAGCAGTTCTTC.

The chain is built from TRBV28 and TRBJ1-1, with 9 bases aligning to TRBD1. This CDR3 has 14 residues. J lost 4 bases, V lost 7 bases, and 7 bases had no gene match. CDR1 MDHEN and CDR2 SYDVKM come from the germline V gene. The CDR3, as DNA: TGTGCCAGCATCCCCGGACAGGGGCCCACTGAAGCTTTCTTT. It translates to CASIPGQGPTEAFF.